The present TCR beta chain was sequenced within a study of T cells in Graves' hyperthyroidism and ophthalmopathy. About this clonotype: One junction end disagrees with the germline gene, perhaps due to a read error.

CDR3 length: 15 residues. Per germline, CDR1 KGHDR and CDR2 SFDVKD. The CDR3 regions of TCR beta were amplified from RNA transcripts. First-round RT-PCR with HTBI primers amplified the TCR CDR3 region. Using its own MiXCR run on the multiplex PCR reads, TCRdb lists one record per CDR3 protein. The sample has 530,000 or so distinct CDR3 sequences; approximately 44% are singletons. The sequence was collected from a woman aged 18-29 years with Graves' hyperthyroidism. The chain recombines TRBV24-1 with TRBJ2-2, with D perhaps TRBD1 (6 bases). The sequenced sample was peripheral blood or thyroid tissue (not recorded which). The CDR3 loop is CASSSGTRVTGELFF. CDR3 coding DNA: TGTGCCAGCAGTTCTGGGACACGTGTGACCGGGGAGCTGTTTTTT.